The next 9 T cell receptor beta chains were all read from a single sample in a study of beta chain features in type 1 diabetes. The study reverse transcribed the entire isolated RNA, so it sequenced expressed TCRB transcripts. The assay was immunoSEQ multiplex PCR, and TCRdb's table has in-frame clones only and misses some. The sample holds under 900,000 clones, about a sixth seen once. Sequencing was done on a sample of naive CD4+ T cells from blood. Receptor source: a woman aged 18-30 years in good health.

This clone was observed a handful of times. The chain links TRBV15 to TRBJ2-3; TRBD2 aligns across 14 bases. The CDR3 contains 17 residues. V lost 0 bases and J lost 4; bases outside the gene matches: 3. CDR1 and CDR2 from the germline V gene are LNHNV and YYDKDF (reference sequence). This chain's CDR3 is CATSRDRLAGGADTQYF. Written as DNA, the CDR3 is TGTGCCACCAGCAGAGATCGACTAGCGGGAGGGGCAGATACGCAGTATTTT. The whole variable domain, remainder taken from reference TRBV15 and TRBJ2-3, is DAMVIQNPRYQVTQFGKPVTLSCSQTLNHNVMYWYQQKSSQAPKLLFHYYDKDFNNEADTPDNFQSRRPNTSFCFLDIRSPGLGDTAMYLCATSRDRLAGGADTQYFGPGTRLTVL.

This clone was picked up a small number of times. CDR3 sequence reads: CASSEAGRTDEQYF. CDR3 bases: TGCGCCAGCAGTGAGGCAGGGCGTACGGACGAGCAGTACTTC. The chain combines TRBV10-1 with TRBJ2-7; D may be TRBD1 (5 bases). Germline CDR1 is WNHNN and CDR2 is SYGVQD (reference sequence). This CDR3 has 14 residues. V was shortened by 2 bases and J by 5 bases, with 13 bases between the two germline ends.

This clone was seen a few times. The chain employs TRBV28 and TRBJ2-7; 11 positions agree with TRBD2. With V trimmed by 9 bases and J by 5 bases, 6 bases remained unmatched. Per the germline V gene, CDR1 is MDHEN and CDR2 is SYDVKM. The CDR3 length is 13 residues. The CDR3, as DNA: TGTGCCAGTATAGCGGGAGGGGGTGACGAGCAGTACTTC. Protein product: CASIAGGGDEQYF.

This clone occurred a few times. The chain employs TRBV7-3 and TRBJ2-7; 11 nucleotides line up with TRBD2. Trimming took 3 bases from V and 6 from J; bases not matched to a gene: 7. The CDR3 covers 15 residues. The germline CDR1 and CDR2 sequences are SGHTA and FQGTGA. The CDR3 DNA reads TGTGCCAGCAGCTTGGGACTAGCGGCCTTGAGCGAGCAGTACTTC. Protein product: CASSLGLAALSEQYF.

Only a few counts were recorded for this clone. This CDR3 reads CASSPSIYNRHLRATGELFF. The DNA for the CDR3 is TGTGCCAGCTCACCTTCCATCTATAATAGACACCTTAGAGCCACCGGGGAGCTGTTTTTT. V and J are TRBV18 and TRBJ2-2; D is undetermined. Trimming left V 3 bases short and J 4 bases short, with 27 bases between. This CDR3 has 20 amino acids. Germline CDR1 KGHSH, CDR2 LQKENI.

The chain carries TRBV2 and TRBJ2-2, with TRBD1 as a possible D gene (5 bases). CDR1 is SNHLY and CDR2 is FYNNEI in the germline V gene. Trimming took off 6 bases at V and 7 bases at J, with 18 bases between the two ends. The CDR3 consists of 15 residues. The chain's CDR3 is CASRARQLANGELFF. Written as DNA, the CDR3 is TGTGCCAGCAGGGCGCGACAGCTTGCAAACGGGGAGCTGTTTTTT.

The gene calls are TRBV28 and TRBJ1-1, with D hard to call. Germline CDR1 is MDHEN and CDR2 is SYDVKM. CDR3 size: 15 residues. The V and J ends lost 4 bases and 11 bases respectively, with 23 bases between them. The CDR3 bases are TGTGCCAGCAGTTCTCGAGGGTTTCTATCCGTTCGTGCTTTCTTT. This sequence encodes CASSSRGFLSVRAFF.

This chain uses TRBV4-2 with TRBJ1-5, with D tentatively TRBD1 (5 bases). V was clipped by 8 bases and J by 6 bases, with 11 bases between them. The CDR3 spans 12 residues. The germline V gene has CDR1 LGHNA and CDR2 YNFKEQ. Here the CDR3 reads CASAFGGQPQHF. Here the CDR3 DNA reads TGTGCCAGCGCTTTTGGGGGTCAGCCCCAGCATTTT.

This clone was detected a few times. This chain uses TRBV19 with TRBJ1-5; 10 bases map to TRBD1. CDR1 and CDR2 (germline): LNHDA, SQIVND (reference sequence). Trimming at V came to 5 bases and at J to 7 bases, leaving 2 bases not matched to a gene. The CDR3 runs to 13 residues. CDR3 DNA sequence: TGTGCCAGTAGTGGGGACAGGGGACAGCCCCAGCATTTT. Protein: CASSGDRGQPQHF. The whole variable domain, remainder taken from reference TRBV19 and TRBJ1-5, is DGGITQSPKYLFRKEGQNVTLSCEQNLNHDAMYWYRQDPGQGLRLIYYSQIVNDFQKGDIAEGYSVSREKKESFPLTVTSAQKNPTAFYLCASSGDRGQPQHFGDGTRLSIL.